These 12 T cell receptor beta chains originate from one sample sequenced in a study of T cell changes during pregnancy in multiple sclerosis. Some clones are missing from TCRdb's copy, which holds only in-frame ones; the method was immunoSEQ multiplex PCR. In the table there are 78,000 or so clones, 92% of which are singletons. Material: peripheral blood, obtained before pregnancy. The receptors come from a female donor with multiple sclerosis, enrolled in a pregnancy study.

CDR3 nucleotides: TGTGCCAGCAGCTTGGTTACCGGGACTAGAGGGGCCAATGAGCAGTTCTTC. The encoded protein is CASSLVTGTRGANEQFF. The rearrangement uses TRBV5-6 and TRBJ2-1; 8 nucleotides match TRBD2. The junction had 11 bases not matched to a gene; V was cut back by 0 bases and J by 6 bases. Per germline, CDR1 SGHDT and CDR2 YYEEEE. This CDR3 contains 17 residues.

The V and J genes are TRBV7-6 and TRBJ2-7, with a tentative D call TRBD2 (6 bases). The CDR3 consists of 15 residues. Trimming removed 1 base at V and 2 bases at J, with 12 bases between. Per the germline V gene, CDR1 is SGHVS and CDR2 is FNYEAQ. CDR3 loop: CASSLDGSPTYEQYF. The CDR3 nucleotides read TGTGCCAGCAGCTTAGACGGGAGTCCCACCTACGAGCAGTACTTC.

The chain uses TRBV9 and TRBJ1-1; no reliable D call. Germline loops: CDR1 SGDLS, CDR2 YYNGEE. With 0 bases removed from V and 3 bases from J, the gap between germline ends came to 12 bases. There are 15 residues in the CDR3. CDR3 DNA: TGTGCCAGCAGCGTAGGTGCGGCACGATACACTGAAGCTTTCTTT. Its translation: CASSVGAARYTEAFF.

This chain joins TRBV6-5 and TRBJ2-5, with TRBD1 identical over 9 bases. This CDR3 spans 14 amino acids. The V gene end was trimmed by 6 bases and the J gene end by 5 bases; junction bases not matched to a gene: 7. Germline V gives CDR1 MNHEY, CDR2 SVGAGI. The CDR3 is CASRGGQGGETQYF. CDR3 bases: TGTGCCAGCAGGGGGGGACAGGGCGGGGAGACCCAGTACTTC.

The rearrangement uses TRBV7-2 and TRBJ2-7; 7 bases map to TRBD2. Germline V gives CDR1 SGHTA, CDR2 FQGNSA. The junction had 13 bases not matched to a gene; V was cut back by 5 bases and J by 3 bases. The CDR3 is 16 amino acids. The CDR3 sequence is CASSLERDGLDYEQYF. In nucleotides, the CDR3 is TGTGCCAGCAGCCTGGAGCGGGACGGATTGGACTACGAGCAGTACTTC.

CDR3 DNA sequence: TGCGCCAGCAGCCTGGCAGCGGGAGAGACCCAGTACTTC. This encodes CASSLAAGETQYF. The chain uses TRBV4-1 and TRBJ2-5; D possibly corresponds to TRBD2 (6 bases). V lost 4 bases and J lost 4, with 10 bases in between. This CDR3 spans 13 amino acids. Germline CDR1 reads MGHRA; CDR2 reads YSYEKL.

A single count supports this clone. In DNA form, the CDR3 reads TGTGCCAGTCCCGACAGGGCTGGAAACACCATATATTTT. Its protein is CASPDRAGNTIYF. The genes are TRBV14 and TRBJ1-3; 7 positions agree with TRBD1. The CDR3 is 13 residues long. The V segment lost 9 bases and the J segment 2 bases; nucleotides outside the gene matches: 4. Germline CDR1 and CDR2: SGHDN and FVKESK.

This rearrangement joins TRBV7-9 to TRBJ1-6; 8 bases agree with TRBD1. The V gene's germline CDR1 is SEHNR and CDR2 FQNEAQ (reference sequence). V trimming: 5 bases; J trimming: 11 bases; junction bases outside the gene matches: 8. The CDR3 runs 14 residues. The CDR3 region is CASSPRTGLAPLHF. In DNA, the CDR3 is TGTGCCAGCAGCCCCCGGACAGGGTTGGCACCCCTCCACTTT. The whole variable domain, remainder taken from reference TRBV7-9 and TRBJ1-6, is DTGVSQNPRHKITKRGQNVTFRCDPISEHNRLYWYRQTLGQGPEFLTYFQNEAQLEKSRLLSDRFSAERPKGSFSTLEIQRTEQGDSAMYLCASSPRTGLAPLHFGNGTRLTVT.

The chain carries TRBV27 and TRBJ1-2; the D gene is possibly TRBD1 (6 bases). The germline gives CDR1 MNHEY, CDR2 SMNVEV (reference sequence). CDR3 length: 12 residues. Trimming took 6 bases from V and 5 from J, leaving 10 bases between them. The CDR3: CASRSTGYGYTF. CDR3 in DNA: TGTGCCAGCAGATCCACAGGGTATGGCTACACCTTC.

The chain carries TRBV15 and TRBJ2-7, with TRBD2 identical over 8 bases. CDR1 is LNHNV, CDR2 YYDKDF, per germline (reference sequence). This CDR3 spans 18 amino acids. J gave up 2 bases and V 5 bases, and 17 bases lay outside the gene matches. In nucleotides, the CDR3 is TGTGCCACCAGCCCCCGGGGGGTTGGGAGCGGGGGAACCTACGAGCAGTACTTC. Translated: CATSPRGVGSGGTYEQYF.

This chain connects TRBV6-5 to TRBJ1-1; D may be TRBD1 (5 bases). This CDR3 has 15 residues. V was trimmed by 2 bases and J by 4 bases, leaving 14 bases between them. Germline-derived CDR1 and CDR2 are MNHEY and SVGAGI. CDR3 nucleotide sequence: TGTGCCAGCAGTTACCTCGGGCAGGGTTCCACTGAAGCTTTCTTT. This translates into CASSYLGQGSTEAFF.

The chain employs TRBV6-1 and TRBJ2-7; 10 nucleotides match TRBD2. CDR1 MNHNS and CDR2 SASEGT come from the germline V gene. The V gene end was trimmed by 0 bases and the J gene end by 3 bases; junction bases not matched to a gene: 2. CDR3 length: 15 residues. CDR3 region: CASSEALAGVYEQYF. The CDR3 DNA reads as TGTGCCAGCAGTGAAGCGCTAGCGGGGGTCTACGAGCAGTACTTC.